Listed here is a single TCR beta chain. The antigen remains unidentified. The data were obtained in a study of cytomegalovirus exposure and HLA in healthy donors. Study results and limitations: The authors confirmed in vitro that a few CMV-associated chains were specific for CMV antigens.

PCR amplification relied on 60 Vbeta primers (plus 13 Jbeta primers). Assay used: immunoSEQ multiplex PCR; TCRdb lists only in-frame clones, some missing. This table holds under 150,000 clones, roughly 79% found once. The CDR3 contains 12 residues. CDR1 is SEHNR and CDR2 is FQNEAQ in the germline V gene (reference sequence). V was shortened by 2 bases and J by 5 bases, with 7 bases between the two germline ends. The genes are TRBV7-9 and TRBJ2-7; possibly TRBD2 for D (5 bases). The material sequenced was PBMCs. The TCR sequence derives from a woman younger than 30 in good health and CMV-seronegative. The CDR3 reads CASSLSRDEQYF. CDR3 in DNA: TGTGCCAGCAGCTTATCGAGGGACGAGCAGTACTTC. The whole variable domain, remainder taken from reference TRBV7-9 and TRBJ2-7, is DTGVSQNPRHKITKRGQNVTFRCDPISEHNRLYWYRQTLGQGPEFLTYFQNEAQLEKSRLLSDRFSAERPKGSFSTLEIQRTEQGDSAMYLCASSLSRDEQYFGPGTRLTVT.